These 29 T cell receptor beta chains were sequenced from one sample in a study of cytomegalovirus exposure and HLA in healthy donors. The primer mix had 60 Vbeta and 13 Jbeta primers. The protocol was immunoSEQ multiplex PCR, while the TCRdb copy is restricted to in-frame clones and leaves out a portion. The sample yields more than 65,000 clones, 74% seen once. Sequencing used PBMCs. The receptors come from a woman in her sixties in good health and CMV-seropositive.

In this sample, this clone turned up a few times. This chain connects TRBV7-9 to TRBJ1-1; D might be TRBD1 (6 bases). CDR1 is SEHNR, CDR2 FQNEAQ, per germline (reference sequence). V lost 5 bases, J lost 4 bases, and 17 bases lay in between. The CDR3 has 15 residues. The CDR3 nucleotides read TGTGCCAGCAGCCCTCGGGCAGGGGCGGGCACTGAAGCTTTCTTT. This encodes CASSPRAGAGTEAFF. The full variable domain, with the rest looked up from reference TRBV7-9 and TRBJ1-1, is DTGVSQNPRHKITKRGQNVTFRCDPISEHNRLYWYRQTLGQGPEFLTYFQNEAQLEKSRLLSDRFSAERPKGSFSTLEIQRTEQGDSAMYLCASSPRAGAGTEAFFGQGTRLTVV.

The gene calls are TRBV2 and TRBJ1-1; D is undetermined. V was pared by 2 bases and J by 4 bases, with 14 bases between. This CDR3 has 15 residues. Germline V gene data show CDR1 as SNHLY and CDR2 as FYNNEI. As DNA, the CDR3 is TGTGCCAGCAGTGAATTACTGGGAGGGAGCACTGAAGCTTTCTTT. Its translation: CASSELLGGSTEAFF.

The chain has TRBV6-1 and TRBJ1-3, with 10 positions matching TRBD1. Germline CDR1 is MNHNS and CDR2 is SASEGT. V was clipped by 6 bases and J by 4 bases; unmatched bases: 3. The CDR3 has 14 amino acids. CDR3 DNA sequence: TGTGCCAGCAGCCCGGACAGGGGGGGAAACACCATATATTTT. Its protein is CASSPDRGGNTIYF.

The chain couples TRBV7-2 to TRBJ1-5; TRBD1 agrees at 12 bases. The V gene's germline CDR1 is SGHTA and CDR2 FQGNSA. The CDR3 spans 15 residues. After removal of 1 base from V and 6 bases from J, the junction contained 1 base not matched to a gene. CDR3 in amino acids: CASSLVGQGAQPQHF. CDR3 DNA sequence: TGTGCCAGCAGCTTAGTGGGACAGGGGGCTCAGCCCCAGCATTTT.

This clone was seen a few times. This chain connects TRBV4-1 to TRBJ1-3; 7 bases agree with TRBD1. Germline trimming cut 0 bases from V and 7 bases from J; bases unmatched to any gene: 6. Germline V gene data show CDR1 as MGHRA and CDR2 as YSYEKL. CDR3 length: 15 residues. This CDR3 reads CASSQDPRGQNTIYF. The CDR3 region has the DNA TGCGCCAGCAGCCAAGATCCAAGGGGGCAGAACACCATATATTTT.

V gene TRBV10-3 combines with J gene TRBJ1-2; 7 bases line up with TRBD1. Losses at the gene ends were 2 bases for V and 1 base for J; bases not matched to a gene: 7. This CDR3 is 16 amino acids long. Germline V CDR1 and CDR2: ENHRY, SYGVKD. The CDR3 coding sequence is TGTGCCATCAGTGAGACACCGGGACAGAGTAACTATGGCTACACCTTC. As protein: CAISETPGQSNYGYTF.

This clone was counted a few times. The V and J genes are TRBV25-1 and TRBJ1-4, with D uncertain. Trimming left V 6 bases short and J 7 bases short, with 15 bases between. Germline CDR1 reads MGHDK; CDR2 reads SYGVNS. The CDR3 spans 14 residues. CDR3 in amino acids: CASRGALLSEKLFF. CDR3 in DNA: TGTGCCAGCAGAGGAGCCCTCCTTAGTGAAAAACTGTTTTTT.

In the case of this clone: One end of the junction fails to match germline, which may point to a read error. Other DNA sequences in the same sample also yield this CDR3. The J gene is TRBJ1-2, the V gene TRBV29-1; weak D call: TRBD1 (6 bases). Germline V gives CDR1 SQVTM, CDR2 ANQGSEA. The CDR3 is made up of 14 amino acids. The chain's CDR3 is CSVLEQGTNYGYTF. In DNA form, the CDR3 reads TGCAGCGTTCTGGAGCAGGGGACGAACTATGGCTACACATTC.

The chain couples TRBV6-6 to TRBJ1-2; no reliable D call. The CDR3 is made up of 14 amino acids. Germline CDR1 MNHNY, CDR2 SVGAGI (reference sequence). The germline V and J ends were trimmed by 3 bases and 8 bases, with 16 bases remaining between them. For the CDR3, the DNA is TGTGCCAGCAGTTATTCTGGAGAGACGGGAGGCTACACCTTC. Its translation is CASSYSGETGGYTF.

On this clone: Other DNA sequences within the sample encode an identical CDR3. V is TRBV25-1 and J is TRBJ1-6, with 7 bases matching TRBD1. The V and J ends lost 7 bases and 2 bases, in that order; junction bases with no gene match: 5. This CDR3 comprises 15 residues. Germline V gene data show CDR1 as MGHDK and CDR2 as SYGVNS. The CDR3 sequence is CASTPGTAYNSPLHF. The CDR3 DNA follows: TGTGCCAGCACGCCCGGGACAGCCTATAATTCACCCCTCCACTTT. The whole variable domain, filled in from reference TRBV25-1 and TRBJ1-6, reads EADIYQTPRYLVIGTGKKITLECSQTMGHDKMYWYQQDPGMELHLIHYSYGVNSTEKGDLSSESTVSRIRTEHFPLTLESARPSHTSQYLCASTPGTAYNSPLHFGNGTRLTVT.

A remark on this clone: The junction departs from the called germline gene at one end, perhaps through a read error. The chain recombines TRBV7-7 with TRBJ2-5; tentatively, D is TRBD2 (6 bases). The V gene's germline CDR1 is SSHAT and CDR2 FNYEAQ (reference sequence). This CDR3 is 15 amino acids long. Here the CDR3 reads CASSLGGTSQETQYF. CDR3 DNA sequence: TGTGCTAGCAGCTTAGGCGGGACGTCGCAAGAGACCCAGTACTTC. The whole variable domain, remainder taken from reference TRBV7-7 and TRBJ2-5, is GAGVSQSPRYKVTKRGQDVTLRCDPISSHATLYWYQQALGQGPEFLTYFNYEAQPDKSGLPSDRFSAERPEGSISTLTIQRTEQRDSAMYRCASSLGGTSQETQYFGPGTRLLVL.

The J gene is TRBJ1-5, the V gene TRBV30, with a weak D call TRBD1 (5 bases). The length of the CDR3 is 18 residues. Trimming stripped 2 bases from V and 2 bases from J, with 22 bases between. Germline CDR1 reads GTSNPN; CDR2 reads SVGIG (reference sequence). CDR3 sequence reads: CAWSPSHGGGVGNQPQHF. In nucleotides, the CDR3 is TGTGCCTGGAGTCCCAGTCATGGGGGAGGAGTGGGCAATCAGCCCCAGCATTTT.

The chain employs TRBV6-1 and TRBJ2-5; D is perhaps TRBD2 (6 bases). CDR3 length: 14 residues. V dropped 1 base and J dropped 1 base, with 7 bases sitting between them. Germline V gene data show CDR1 as MNHNS and CDR2 as SASEGT. The CDR3 is CASSEGTIQETQYF. CDR3 coding DNA: TGTGCCAGCAGTGAAGGGACTATCCAAGAGACCCAGTACTTC.

V is TRBV2 and J is TRBJ2-3; 12 positions match TRBD2. The CDR3 totals 16 residues. Germline V gives CDR1 SNHLY, CDR2 FYNNEI. With V trimmed by 3 bases and J by 5 bases, 6 bases remained unmatched. Here the CDR3 reads CASSDWTSGTVDTQYF. CDR3 DNA: TGTGCCAGCAGTGATTGGACTAGCGGGACGGTAGATACGCAGTATTTT.

This clone showed up just once. V usage is TRBV25-1 and J usage is TRBJ2-5; unclear D gene. V was shortened by 1 base and J by 0 bases, with 9 bases between the two germline ends. The CDR3 runs 15 residues. CDR1 MGHDK and CDR2 SYGVNS come from the germline V gene. DNA for the CDR3: TGTGCCAGCAGTGAATGGAGAGGTTACCAAGAGACCCAGTACTTC. Its translation is CASSEWRGYQETQYF.

This clone occurred once. The junction differs from germline at one of its ends, possibly a read error. The chain recombines TRBV7-7 with TRBJ2-3; 10 bases match TRBD1. Germline CDR1 reads SSHAT; CDR2 reads FNYEAQ (reference sequence). The CDR3 is 15 residues long. This CDR3 reads CASSLGTGATDTQYF. CDR3 in DNA: TGTGCTAGCAGCTTAGGGACAGGGGCTACAGATACGCAGTATTTT. Filled out from reference TRBV7-7 and TRBJ2-3, the complete variable domain reads GAGVSQSPRYKVTKRGQDVTLRCDPISSHATLYWYQQALGQGPEFLTYFNYEAQPDKSGLPSDRFSAERPEGSISTLTIQRTEQRDSAMYRCASSLGTGATDTQYFGPGTRLTVL.

The chain recombines TRBV27 with TRBJ2-7; maybe TRBD1 (6 bases). The germline V gene encodes CDR1 MNHEY and CDR2 SMNVEV (reference sequence). The ends were cut back, 4 bases at V and 4 bases at J, with 14 bases in the middle. The CDR3 consists of 14 residues. The CDR3 region has the DNA TGTGCCAGCAGTTCTCCGGGACAAAAGTACGAGCAGTACTTC. Translation gives CASSSPGQKYEQYF.

J is TRBJ1-2 and V is TRBV6-6, with 7 bases aligning to TRBD1. From germline, CDR1 is MNHNY and CDR2 SVGAGI (reference sequence). The V gene end was trimmed by 5 bases and the J gene end by 3 bases; junction bases not matched to a gene: 12. The CDR3 has 16 residues. The CDR3 loop reads CASSGRGAMRDYGYTF. DNA for the CDR3: TGTGCCAGCAGTGGCAGGGGGGCAATGAGAGACTATGGCTACACCTTC.

V gene TRBV6-1 combines with J gene TRBJ1-5; D unresolved. This CDR3 contains 13 residues. Trimming removed 2 bases at V and 0 bases at J, with 2 bases between. CDR1 is MNHNS, CDR2 SASEGT, per germline. The CDR3 loop is CASSERSNQPQHF. CDR3 nucleotide sequence: TGTGCCAGCAGTGAACGTAGCAATCAGCCCCAGCATTTT.

The J gene is TRBJ1-1, the V gene TRBV7-9, with D unresolved. Germline V lookup: CDR1 SEHNR, CDR2 FQNEAQ (reference sequence). This CDR3 region has 11 residues. Trimming pared 7 bases from V and 1 base from J, leaving 4 bases between. As DNA, the CDR3 is TGTGCCAGCAATCGGAACACTGAAGCTTTCTTT. This sequence encodes CASNRNTEAFF.

The V call is TRBV7-8, the J call TRBJ1-2, with 9 bases that match TRBD1. V was pared by 5 bases and J by 6 bases, with 13 bases of the junction left unmatched. Germline assignment: CDR1 SGHVS and CDR2 FQNEAQ. This CDR3 has 16 residues. The CDR3 is CASSTITGGSEDGYTF. As DNA, the CDR3 is TGTGCCAGCAGCACCATCACAGGGGGCTCGGAGGATGGCTACACCTTC.

To note about this clone: Here the CDR3 omits its conserved ending phenylalanine or tryptophan, so a read error is the likely source. The chain has TRBV2 and TRBJ1-1; D may be TRBD1 (5 bases). The germline V and J ends were trimmed by 8 bases and 4 bases, with 14 bases remaining between them. This CDR3 is 13 amino acids long. Germline lookup yields CDR1 SNHLY and CDR2 FYNNEI. The CDR3 loop is CASGGDRGTEAFV. The CDR3 region has the DNA TGTGCCAGCGGAGGGGATCGTGGCACTGAAGCTTTCGTT.

The chain uses TRBV5-4 and TRBJ1-1; D might be TRBD1 (6 bases). The CDR3 has 15 residues. The germline V and J ends were trimmed by 4 bases and 0 bases, with 13 bases remaining between them. CDR1 SGHNT and CDR2 YYREEE come from the germline V gene (reference sequence). This CDR3 reads CASSRDTSMNTEAFF. CDR3 nucleotide sequence: TGTGCCAGCAGCAGGGACACCAGCATGAACACTGAAGCTTTCTTT.

Comment on this clone: Because the CDR3 is missing its conserved closing phenylalanine or tryptophan, this is likely a read error. J is TRBJ1-5 and V is TRBV29-1; 9 bases are shared with TRBD1. The CDR3 covers 13 residues. With V trimmed by 7 bases and J by 7 bases, 8 bases remained unmatched. From germline, CDR1 is SQVTM and CDR2 ANQGSEA. DNA for the CDR3: TGCAGCGGGGGACAGGGCGAGGGACAGCCCCAGCATGTT. Translating it yields CSGGQGEGQPQHV.

The CDR3 nucleotides read TGTGCCAGCAGCTTCCGGGGAAGCGACTATGGCTACACCTTC. This translates into CASSFRGSDYGYTF. The chain carries TRBV5-4 and TRBJ1-2; D remains ambiguous. The ends were cut back, 2 bases at V and 3 bases at J, with 11 bases in the middle. The germline CDR1 and CDR2 sequences are SGHNT and YYREEE (reference sequence). The CDR3 loop spans 14 amino acids.

This clone was observed a handful of times. This chain joins TRBV11-2 and TRBJ2-2, with D possibly being TRBD2 (5 bases). With 5 bases removed from V and 0 bases from J, the gap between germline ends came to 10 bases. CDR1 is SGHAT and CDR2 is FQNNGV in the germline V gene. The CDR3 is made up of 15 amino acids. The CDR3 region has the DNA TGTGCCAGCAGCCCTAGCCCATCGAACACCGGGGAGCTGTTTTTT. Protein product: CASSPSPSNTGELFF.

The chain uses TRBV27 and TRBJ2-3, with a possible D match to TRBD2 (6 bases). The CDR3 is made up of 14 amino acids. Germline V gene sequence: CDR1 MNHEY, CDR2 SMNVEV (reference sequence). The germline V and J ends were trimmed by 3 bases and 4 bases, with 11 bases remaining between them. CDR3 nucleotides: TGTGCCAGCAGTTTCGGCCTAGCGTCAGATACGCAGTATTTT. Translation: CASSFGLASDTQYF.

The chain uses TRBV9 and TRBJ1-3, with D maybe TRBD1 (6 bases). Germline values: CDR1 SGDLS, CDR2 YYNGEE. The CDR3 covers 13 residues. V shed 7 bases and J shed 0 bases, with 8 bases lying between them. This CDR3 is CASAQGSGNTIYF. CDR3 nucleotides: TGTGCCAGCGCACAGGGCTCTGGAAACACCATATATTTT.

This clone was counted once. V is TRBV29-1 and J is TRBJ1-1; TRBD1 is a possible D gene (5 bases). Trimming took 5 bases from V and 0 from J, leaving 19 bases between them. CDR1 and CDR2 from the germline V gene are SQVTM and ANQGSEA. This CDR3 contains 16 residues. In nucleotides, the CDR3 is TGCAGCGTTCTTAGGACATCGACGGGTATGAACACTGAAGCTTTCTTT. Translating it yields CSVLRTSTGMNTEAFF.